This T cell receptor beta chain comes out of a study of shared clonotypes between healthy human individuals. As regards this clone: The antigen remains undetermined.

The V gene lost 2 bases and the J gene lost 4 bases, with 7 bases spanning the gap. The germline V gene encodes CDR1 MNHEY and CDR2 SVGAGI. The CDR3 consists of 13 residues. Study findings and constraints: Between a handful of donors, naive CD4 clonotypes were shared at a level of approximately 5%. Blood was the only sampled material, and tissue repertoires likely differ. In contrast to clonotypes shared by all four donors, non-shared clonotypes had lower generation probabilities.

The naive CD8 fraction comprised CD45RO-negative cells positively selected for CCR7 and excluded terminally differentiated effector memory CD45RA+ cells. Every immunoSEQ plate was one replicate of a subset's evenly spread DNA. Sequencing used immunoSEQ multiplex PCR; TCRdb keeps in-frame clones, though not all of them. This table has more than 2 million clones, roughly 95% appearing once. This chain joins TRBV6-5 and TRBJ2-3; D gene unclear. The sample comprised naive CD8+ T cells from PBMCs. This TCR was sampled from a man between 18 and 35 years old in good health. Some clones in this sample may be carry-over from other donors' samples. CDR3 protein: CASSYGDADTQYF. CDR3 nucleotides: TGTGCCAGCAGTTACGGGGATGCAGATACGCAGTATTTT.